Listed below are T cell receptor beta chains from one sample, sequenced in a study of T cells of healthy individuals. From the 5' RACE reads, TCRdb called clonotypes with MiXCR, one entry per CDR3 protein. This table holds about 41,000 distinct CDR3 sequences, about 4.2% found once. These TCRs come from a human donor in good health. Each CDR3 is given with its conserved first and last residue. A row's size may be missing; if present it is once, few, many or a size class.

size | J | V | CDR3
- | TRBJ1-3 | TRBV6-5 | CASSWGLEGSGNTIYF
many | TRBJ1-2 | TRBV29-1 | CSVEGKGGRANYGYTF
many | TRBJ2-1 | TRBV27 | CASTTLAGGYNEQFF
many | TRBJ2-1 | TRBV7-9 | CASSSRLATSYNEQFF
few | TRBJ1-1 | TRBV29-1 | CSVSREPNTEAFF
many | TRBJ2-7 | TRBV6-6 | CASSYSTGTGREQYF
few | TRBJ1-6 | TRBV4-1 | CASSQVIDRGLGIVHF
many | TRBJ2-5 | TRBV6-1 | CASSEEGSGTLGTQYF
- | TRBJ1-6 | TRBV4-1 | CASSQGGRGMNSPLHF
few | TRBJ1-5 | TRBV20-1 | CSASFPGRAIQFSNQPQHF
- | TRBJ2-6 | TRBV2 | CASSGDGAPNQVSGANVLTF
- | TRBJ2-7 | TRBV15 | CATSRDQDQHPYEQYF
many | TRBJ1-6 | TRBV27 | CASSWQGRNSPLHF
many | TRBJ2-3 | TRBV12-3/TRBV12-4 | CASSLERGGTDTQYF
- | TRBJ2-2 | TRBV2 | CASTLGTGDTGELFF
many | TRBJ1-2 | TRBV5-1 | CASSLSSNRGYTF
many | TRBJ2-1 | TRBV7-8 | CASSSPGQRSYNEQFF
many | TRBJ2-7 | TRBV18 | CASSPTRLAEPYEQYF
many | TRBJ2-6 | TRBV7-2 | CASRSKVLSGANVLTF
- | TRBJ2-7 | TRBV6-1 | CASSEAGGGFDEQYF
- | TRBJ2-5 | TRBV5-1 | CASSAQGPGAQETQYF
medium-sized | TRBJ2-2 | TRBV18 | CASSPLVGRNTGELFF
few | TRBJ2-5 | TRBV10-1 | CASSAGTARETQYF
many | TRBJ2-1 | TRBV9 | CASSGGGSDEQFF
few | TRBJ1-4 | TRBV6-1 | CASSPTGGLEKLFF
- | TRBJ1-2 | TRBV12-3/TRBV12-4 | CASSLRASQLYYGYTF
many | TRBJ2-3 | TRBV5-1 | CASSPSGPRTDTQYF
many | TRBJ1-2 | TRBV2 | CASSELHFYGYTF
- | TRBJ1-1 | TRBV5-1 | CASKPGTSAEAFF
medium-sized | TRBJ2-7 | TRBV27 | CASSLGQELGLYEQYF
many | TRBJ1-2 | TRBV10-2 | CASSEYSRRGVNYGYTF
few | TRBJ1-2 | TRBV18 | CASSPNSVNGYTF